These 17 T cell receptor beta chains share one sample of origin, sequenced in a study of T cells expressing NK-cell markers. TCRdb reprocessed the 5' RACE reads and reports one entry per CDR3 protein, with no DNA. In all, the sample yields more than 400,000 distinct CDR3 sequences. Sequencing input: blood T cells: a sorted CD56 or NKG2C T cell subset, CD4+ or CD8+ T cells, or bulk PBMC T cells (not recorded which). The receptor set was obtained from a woman between 18 and 75 years old in good health.

CDR3 region: CASSYLGSRLAEQFF. V and J are TRBV6-2 or TRBV6-3 and TRBJ2-1; TCRdb calls TRBD2, which cannot be checked without DNA. The V gene's germline CDR1 is MNHEY and CDR2 SVGEGT. The CDR3 has 15 residues.

The V call is TRBV27, the J call TRBJ1-5. Per the germline V gene, CDR1 is MNHEY and CDR2 is SMNVEV (reference sequence). The CDR3 runs to 13 residues. This chain's CDR3 is CASSSKSNQPQHF.

The chain joins TRBV20-1 to TRBJ2-3; the TCRdb D gene call, TRBD2, has no DNA to confirm it. This CDR3 comprises 15 residues. The V gene's germline CDR1 is DFQATT and CDR2 SNEGSKA (reference sequence). The CDR3 loop is CSARIEARGTDTQYF.

V usage is TRBV5-1 and J usage is TRBJ1-1; the TCRdb call, TRBD1, lacks DNA for checking. CDR3 size: 15 residues. Per germline, CDR1 SGHRS and CDR2 YFSETQ. CDR3 region: CASSLGTGANTEAFF.

This chain connects TRBV5-1 to TRBJ2-7. There are 13 residues in the CDR3. The germline V gene encodes CDR1 SGHRS and CDR2 YFSETQ. The CDR3 sequence is CASSPDRSYEQYF.

The chain links TRBV6-5 to TRBJ2-1. Germline V gives CDR1 MNHEY, CDR2 SVGAGI. The CDR3 loop spans 15 amino acids. The chain's CDR3 is CASSYVHSSYNEQFF.

The rearrangement uses TRBV6-1 and TRBJ1-1; TCRdb's D gene call, TRBD1, goes unchecked for lack of DNA. Germline V lookup: CDR1 MNHNS, CDR2 SASEGT. The CDR3 has 14 amino acids. This CDR3 reads CASRPIDSNTEAFF.

The chain carries TRBV7-2 and TRBJ2-3. Germline V gene lookup returns CDR1 SGHTA and CDR2 FQGNSA. This CDR3 region has 12 residues. The chain's CDR3 is CASSFITDTQYF.

The V and J genes are TRBV5-1 and TRBJ1-1; there is no DNA to check the TCRdb D call of TRBD1. Looked up from germline, CDR1 is SGHRS and CDR2 is YFSETQ. The CDR3 covers 16 residues. The CDR3: CASSSAGTAKNTEAFF. Full variable domain (missing parts from reference TRBV5-1 and TRBJ1-1): KAGVTQTPRYLIKTRGQQVTLSCSPISGHRSVSWYQQTPGQGLQFLFEYFSETQRNKGNFPGRFSGRQFSNSRSEMNVSTLELGDSALYLCASSSAGTAKNTEAFFGQGTRLTVV.

The chain is built from TRBV4-3 and TRBJ2-1; as DNA is missing, the TRBD2 call by TCRdb cannot be tested. The germline V gene encodes CDR1 LGHNA and CDR2 YSLEER. The CDR3 spans 17 residues. The CDR3 protein is CASSQGGLSTVYNEQFF.

J is TRBJ2-5 and V is TRBV13. The CDR3 length is 11 residues. Looked up from germline, CDR1 is PRHDT and CDR2 is FYEKMQ (reference sequence). The CDR3 loop reads CASSEKETQYF.

V usage is TRBV29-1 and J usage is TRBJ2-7. CDR1 and CDR2 (germline): SQVTM, ANQGSEA. This CDR3 has 11 amino acids. CDR3: CSVGLRDEQYF.

The chain combines TRBV29-1 with TRBJ1-2. CDR1 is SQVTM and CDR2 is ANQGSEA in the germline V gene. CDR3 length: 13 residues. The CDR3 spells CSANNQDTYGYTF. The variable domain in full, with the rest retrieved from reference TRBV29-1 and TRBJ1-2, is SAVISQKPSRDICQRGTSLTIQCQVDSQVTMMFWYRQQPGQSLTLIATANQGSEATYESGFVIDKFPISRPNLTFSTLTVSNMSPEDSSIYLCSANNQDTYGYTFGSGTRLTVV.

Here the CDR3 reads CASSVEPAGVTDTQYF. The chain joins TRBV9 to TRBJ2-3; TCRdb reports TRBD2, a call that lacks DNA to check it against. The germline V gene has CDR1 SGDLS and CDR2 YYNGEE. The CDR3 has 16 residues.

The CDR3 sequence: CASSPPGRSEKLFF. V and J are TRBV3-1 and TRBJ1-4; TCRdb gives TRBD1 as the D gene, but with no DNA this cannot be confirmed. This CDR3 comprises 14 residues. Germline values: CDR1 LGHDT, CDR2 YNNKEL (reference sequence).

This chain's CDR3 is CASSMTGNTEAFF. The chain joins TRBV19 to TRBJ1-1; TCRdb's D call of TRBD1 is untestable without DNA. The CDR3 has 13 amino acids. CDR1 is LNHDA, CDR2 SQIVND, per germline (reference sequence).

The chain uses TRBV7-9 and TRBJ1-3; as DNA is missing, the TRBD1 call by TCRdb cannot be tested. Germline CDR1 SEHNR, CDR2 FQNEAQ (reference sequence). The CDR3 is 16 amino acids. The CDR3 here is CASSLGGKSSGNTIYF.